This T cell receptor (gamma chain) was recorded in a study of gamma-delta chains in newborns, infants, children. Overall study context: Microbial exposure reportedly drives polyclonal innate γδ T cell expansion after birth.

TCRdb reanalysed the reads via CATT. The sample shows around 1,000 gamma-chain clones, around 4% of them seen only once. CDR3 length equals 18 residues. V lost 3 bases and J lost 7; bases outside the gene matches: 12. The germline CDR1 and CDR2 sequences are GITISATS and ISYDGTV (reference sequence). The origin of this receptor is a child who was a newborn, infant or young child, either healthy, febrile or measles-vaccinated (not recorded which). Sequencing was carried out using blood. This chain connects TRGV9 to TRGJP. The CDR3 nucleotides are TGTGCCTTGTGGGAGATAATCAAGAGTGAGTTGGGCAAAAAAATCAAGGTATTT. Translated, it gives CALWEIIKSELGKKIKVF.